The entry below describes one T cell receptor (beta chain). As processed by the authors: Using reference gene primer amplification, nucleated cell counts were estimated. Only in-frame clones appear in the TCRdb table, and some are missing; sequencing was by immunoSEQ multiplex PCR. That table gives V, J and clone size, and the DNA gave D and trimming. The repertoire holds 220,000 or so clones, approximately 78% seen once, with 8% to 10% in the top ten. The entry originates in a study of blood T cell repertoires in COVID-19. As for the study in general: T cells, B-cell-depleted T cells, or PBMCs provided the cDNA or gDNA that served as material.

The CDR3 sequence is 19 residues long. Germline V CDR1 and CDR2: SGHTA, FQGTGA. J lost 4 bases, V lost 6 bases, and 19 bases had no gene match. The TCR comes from an elderly woman with COVID-19, enrolled during active disease. J is TRBJ2-2 and V is TRBV7-3, with 8 nucleotides matching TRBD2. Input material: peripheral blood. DNA of the CDR3: TGTGCCAGCAGTCTGGGGGCCCCTTCGGGGGGGGCCTCCACCGGGGAGCTGTTTTTT. Translation: CASSLGAPSGGASTGELFF.